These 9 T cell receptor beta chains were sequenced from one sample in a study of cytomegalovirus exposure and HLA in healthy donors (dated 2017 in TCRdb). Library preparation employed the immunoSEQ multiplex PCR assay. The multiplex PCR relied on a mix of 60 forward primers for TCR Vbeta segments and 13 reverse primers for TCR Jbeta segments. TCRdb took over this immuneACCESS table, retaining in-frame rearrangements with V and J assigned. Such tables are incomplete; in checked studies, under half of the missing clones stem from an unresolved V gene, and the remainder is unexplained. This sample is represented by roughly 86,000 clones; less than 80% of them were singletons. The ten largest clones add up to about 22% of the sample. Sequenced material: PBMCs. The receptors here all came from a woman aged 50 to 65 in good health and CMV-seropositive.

DNA for the CDR3: TGTGCCAGCAGTTCCCCCTTTAGCGAGGGCTACACCTTC. Its protein product is CASSSPFSEGYTF. This chain joins TRBV28 and TRBJ1-2, with no clear D. Germline V gene data show CDR1 as MDHEN and CDR2 as SYDVKM. V was trimmed by 4 bases and J by 8 bases, leaving 14 bases between them. The CDR3 extends over 13 amino acids.

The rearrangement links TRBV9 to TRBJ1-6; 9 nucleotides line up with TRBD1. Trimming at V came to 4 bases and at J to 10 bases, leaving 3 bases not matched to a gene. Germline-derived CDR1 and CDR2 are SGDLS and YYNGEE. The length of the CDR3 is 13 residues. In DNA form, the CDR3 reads TGTGCCAGCAGCTGGGACAGGGAGTCACCCCTCCACTTT. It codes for CASSWDRESPLHF.

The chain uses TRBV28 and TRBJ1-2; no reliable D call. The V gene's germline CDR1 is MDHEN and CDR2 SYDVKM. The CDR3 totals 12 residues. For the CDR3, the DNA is TGTGCGTCCCAGGCCCCGGCCTATGGCTACACCTTC. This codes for CASQAPAYGYTF.

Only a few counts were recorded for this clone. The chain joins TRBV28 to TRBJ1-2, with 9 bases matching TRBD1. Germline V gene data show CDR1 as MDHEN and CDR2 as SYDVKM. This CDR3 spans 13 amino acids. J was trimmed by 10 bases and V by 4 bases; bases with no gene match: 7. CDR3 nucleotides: TGTGCCAGCAGTTCAAGACAGGGGGGTGACTACACCTTC. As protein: CASSSRQGGDYTF.

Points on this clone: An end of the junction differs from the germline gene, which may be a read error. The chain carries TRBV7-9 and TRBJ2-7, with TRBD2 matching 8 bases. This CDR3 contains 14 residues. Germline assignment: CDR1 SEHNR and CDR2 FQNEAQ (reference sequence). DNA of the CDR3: TGTTCCAGCAGCTTAGTTGAGCGGGGGTACGAGCAGTACTTC. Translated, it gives CSSSLVERGYEQYF. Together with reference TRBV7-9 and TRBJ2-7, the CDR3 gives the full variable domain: DTGVSQNPRHKITKRGQNVTFRCDPISEHNRLYWYRQTLGQGPEFLTYFQNEAQLEKSRLLSDRFSAERPKGSFSTLEIQRTEQGDSAMYLCSSSLVERGYEQYFGPGTRLTVT.

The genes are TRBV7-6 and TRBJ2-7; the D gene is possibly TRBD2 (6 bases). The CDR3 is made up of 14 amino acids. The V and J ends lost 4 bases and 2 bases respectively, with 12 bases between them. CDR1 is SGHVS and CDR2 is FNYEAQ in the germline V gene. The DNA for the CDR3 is TGTGCCAGCAGCTCTGGGACTTTCCCCTACGAGCAGTACTTC. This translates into CASSSGTFPYEQYF.

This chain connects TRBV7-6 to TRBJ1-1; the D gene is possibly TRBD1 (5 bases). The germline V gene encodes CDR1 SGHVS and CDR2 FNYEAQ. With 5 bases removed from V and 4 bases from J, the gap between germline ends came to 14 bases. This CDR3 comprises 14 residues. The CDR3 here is CASSPPGQGTEAFF. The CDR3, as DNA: TGTGCCAGCAGCCCCCCCGGTCAGGGCACTGAAGCTTTCTTT.

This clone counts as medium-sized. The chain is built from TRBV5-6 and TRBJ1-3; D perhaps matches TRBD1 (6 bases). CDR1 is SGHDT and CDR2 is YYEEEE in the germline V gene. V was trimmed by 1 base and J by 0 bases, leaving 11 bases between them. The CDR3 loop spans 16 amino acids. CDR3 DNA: TGTGCCAGCAGCTTGCTCTGGGGGCTCTCTGGAAACACCATATATTTT. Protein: CASSLLWGLSGNTIYF.

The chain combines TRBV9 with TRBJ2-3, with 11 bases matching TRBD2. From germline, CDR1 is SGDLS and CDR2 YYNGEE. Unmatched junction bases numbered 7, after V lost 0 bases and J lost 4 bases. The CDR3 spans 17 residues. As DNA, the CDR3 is TGTGCCAGCAGCGTAGTGGGTAGCGGGGGGGCTTCAGATACGCAGTATTTT. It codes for CASSVVGSGGASDTQYF. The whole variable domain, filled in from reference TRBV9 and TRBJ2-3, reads DSGVTQTPKHLITATGQRVTLRCSPRSGDLSVYWYQQSLDQGLQFLIQYYNGEERAKGNILERFSAQQFPDLHSELNLSSLELGDSALYFCASSVVGSGGASDTQYFGPGTRLTVL.